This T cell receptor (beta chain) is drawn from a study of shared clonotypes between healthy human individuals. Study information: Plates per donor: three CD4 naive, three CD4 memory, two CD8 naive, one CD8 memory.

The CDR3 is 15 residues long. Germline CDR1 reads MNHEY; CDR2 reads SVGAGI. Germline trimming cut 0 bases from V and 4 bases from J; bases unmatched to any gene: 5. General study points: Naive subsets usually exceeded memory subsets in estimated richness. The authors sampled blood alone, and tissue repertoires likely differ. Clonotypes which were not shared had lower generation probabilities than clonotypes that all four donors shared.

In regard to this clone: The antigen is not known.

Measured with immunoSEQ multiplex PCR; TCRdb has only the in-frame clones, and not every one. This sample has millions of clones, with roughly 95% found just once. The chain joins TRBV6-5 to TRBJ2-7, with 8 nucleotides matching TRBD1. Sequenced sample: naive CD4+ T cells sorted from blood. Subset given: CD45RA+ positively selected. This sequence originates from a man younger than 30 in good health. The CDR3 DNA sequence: TGTGCCAGCAGTTACTCGTCAGGGGGCCGGTACGAGCAGTACTTC. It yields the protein CASSYSSGGRYEQYF.